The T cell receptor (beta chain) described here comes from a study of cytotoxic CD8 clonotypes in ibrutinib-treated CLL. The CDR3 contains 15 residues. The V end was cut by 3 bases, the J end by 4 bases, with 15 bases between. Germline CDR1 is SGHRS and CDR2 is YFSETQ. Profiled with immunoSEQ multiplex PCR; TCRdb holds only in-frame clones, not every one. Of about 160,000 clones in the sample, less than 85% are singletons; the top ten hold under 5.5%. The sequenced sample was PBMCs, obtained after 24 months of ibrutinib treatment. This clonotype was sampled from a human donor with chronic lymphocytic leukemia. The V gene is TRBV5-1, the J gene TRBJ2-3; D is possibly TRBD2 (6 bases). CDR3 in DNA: TGCGCCAGCAGCTCGGGACTTCGACTCTCAGATACGCAGTATTTT. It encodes CASSSGLRLSDTQYF.